This T cell receptor (beta chain) was observed in a study of blood T cell repertoires in COVID-19 (dated by TCRdb to 2019 to 2021). Broadly, across the study: Samples from collaborators originated in the United States, Italy and Spain and spanned both the acute and convalescent phases of COVID-19. The material from the prospective study consisted of cDNA or gDNA derived from T cells, B-cell-depleted T cells, or PBMCs. Deeply sampled blood TCRbeta repertoires from subjects exposed to, actively infected with, or recovered from COVID-19 were included in the dataset. The repertoires were released in a freely available public database meant as a resource for research on the immune response to SARS-CoV-2. Samples were obtained from the ongoing ImmuneRACE study (first 160 participants) and from 1,254 subjects provided by 6 global collaborators. A de-identified subject ID, COVID-19 status, age in years and sex were almost always included in the sample metadata. HLA class I and class II types, where available, came from metadata supplied by the sample provider rather than from assay-based typing. Results and caveats for the whole study, not just this receptor: The quantity of clinical and demographic metadata differed by source and by participant and was supplied without curation.

V and J lose 1 base and 2 bases, and a span of 9 bases separates them. As encoded in the germline V gene, CDR1 is LGHNA while CDR2 is YNFKEQ. Measured from the cysteine to the phenylalanine, the CDR3 is 14 residues long. The sequence is cut down to CDR3 DNA, 42 bases in frame from base 1. A note on this clone: It lacks a known antigen. No base quality information exists; no much larger clone differs at one position.

Collaborating institutions collected whole blood in K2EDTA tubes following their own protocols. For TCRbeta analysis, collaborators shipped samples in one of three forms: frozen whole blood, isolated PBMCs, or DNA extracted from either of those sample types. TCRbeta CDR3 regions were amplified from genomic DNA by means of the immunoSEQ Assay, a bias-controlled multiplex PCR. As for the authors' bioinformatics: The number of nucleated cells in each sample was estimated by amplification of reference gene primers within the assay. Sequence reads were collapsed and filtered to measure the absolute abundance of every unique TCRbeta CDR3 rearrangement. For each sample, productive Simpson clonality was calculated as the square root of Simpson's diversity index over productive rearrangements. What TCRdb holds here is the immuneACCESS table cut down to in-frame rearrangements. Part of the clones is not present; checked against another copy, under half of the missing clones reflect an unresolved V gene, and the others are unexplained. V and J calls and clone size are those listed in that table; D and trimming were worked out from the DNA. Within this sample are 150,000 to 200,000 clones, with under 90% of them counted one time only. The top ten hold about 7% of the sample.

The material sequenced was peripheral blood. The sequence was obtained from a man aged 55 to 70 with acute or convalescent COVID-19. This chain is built from TRBV4-2 and TRBJ2-7, with TRBD2 as a weak D call on 7 bases. The DNA reads as follows: TGTGCCAGCAGCCAAGCGGGGGGCCCCTACGAGCAGTACTTC. This is translated as CASSQAGGPYEQYF.